Below, one TCR beta chain is given with its context. The data were taken from a study of blood T cell repertoires in COVID-19. Study context: Sources were T cells, B-cell-depleted T cells, or PBMCs; the material itself was cDNA or gDNA.

Per the study methods: Amplification of reference gene primers provided the estimated nucleated cell counts. TCRdb's copy holds only in-frame clones and misses some; the assay was immunoSEQ multiplex PCR. V and J calls and clone size are copied from that table; D and trimming were computed from the DNA. The table has 170,000 or so clones, 78% seen once; the top ten hold 15% to 20%. The specimen sequenced was PBMCs or T cells enriched from blood (not recorded which). The receptor was isolated from a woman aged 50 to 60 who had recovered from COVID-19.

The CDR3 DNA follows: TGTGCCAGCAGCCTTAGGGGCGACACCGGGGAGCTGTTTTTT. Its protein is CASSLRGDTGELFF. J is TRBJ2-2 and V is TRBV7-9; maybe TRBD1 (5 bases). CDR1 is SEHNR, CDR2 FQNEAQ, per germline (reference sequence). This CDR3 comprises 14 residues. Trimming took off 5 bases at V and 3 bases at J, with 10 bases between the two ends.